The text below deals with one T cell receptor (beta chain). This clonotype was counted only a few times. Its antigen is still unknown. Within one base of it there is no much larger clone, and no base qualities were kept. The source of the sample is a study of early T cells in non-severe SARS-CoV-2 infection (dated by TCRdb to about 2021). Regarding the study in general: TCR sequencing used bulk RNA from unsorted whole blood, so alpha and beta chains could not be paired.

General conclusions and limits of the study: Matching against VDJdb was skewed toward anti-spike CD8 responses, likely underestimated virus-specific expansions, and missed private and CD4 specificities.

Libraries were made using 5' RACE. TCRdb records NextSeq 500 as the sequencer. Unique molecular identifiers were attached to individual cDNA molecules in the TCR library protocol so that sequencing error and PCR bias could be corrected. Both TCR alpha and beta chains were sequenced, and tight co-correlation was observed between alpha and beta sequence abundances in each sample. In the original analysis: V gene, J gene and CDR3 annotation of TCR sequences was performed with Decombinator V4. Expanded TCRs were defined as changing significantly between any two time points under a Poisson model with p below 0.0001. TCR abundances were normalised to the total number of TCRs sequenced per sample and expressed as counts per million. A search of VDJdb, accessed on 1 November 2021, was run for TCRs annotated to CMV, EBV and SARS-CoV-2, with TCRs annotated for multiple antigens excluded. TCRdb reworked the public reads: Q25 trimming with fastp, MiXCR clone assembly, productive beta chains retained. Identical CDR3 protein sequences are pooled into one entry, listed with their most common genes and DNA. The V and J calls come from TCRdb's annotation, not from the publication. The sample table holds some 70,000 distinct CDR3 sequences, of which 8.5% to 10% were seen once. Less than 6.5% of the sample rests with the top ten.

The study was a case-control design nested within a healthcare worker cohort in London, UK, with weekly nasopharyngeal swab PCR tests and blood sampling. Healthcare workers were recruited during the week of the UK lockdown, between 23 and 31 March 2020, and followed weekly for up to about 16 weeks. This TCR was recovered from an adult who was a healthcare worker with PCR-confirmed SARS-CoV-2 infection or an uninfected control (not recorded which). Sequencing used whole blood.

This receptor has the CDR3 CARDRDSFTDTQYF. The DNA sequence is TGTGCCAGAGACAGGGACAGCTTCACAGATACGCAGTATTTT. The rearrangement combines TRBV6-6 with TRBJ2-3, with 7 bases matching TRBD1. The CDR3 contains 14 residues, cysteine and phenylalanine counted. Solely the CDR3 DNA is kept, with 42 bases framed from the first base. From V the trimming removes 9 bases and from J it removes 2 bases, while the gene matches leave 8 bases of the junction unaccounted for. CDR1 and CDR2 were assigned from the germline V gene (reference sequence) as MNHNY and SVGAGI.